These 6 T cell receptor beta chains were sequenced from one sample in a study of metastatic and nonmetastatic thyroid tumors. Using MiXCR, TCRdb reanalyzed the PCR reads. The sample has around 8,000 clones; roughly 24% are singletons. Ahead of thyroid surgery, no patient had received treatment of any kind. Specimen: adjacent normal tissue. These receptors all stem from a female donor with papillary thyroid cancer or a benign thyroid nodule (not recorded which). Some clones in this sample may be carry-over from other donors' samples.

The table lists this clone with many counts. The chain links TRBV6-1 to TRBJ2-7; 15 bases are shared with TRBD2. The ends lost 6 bases at V and 2 bases at J; junction bases unmatched: 5. The CDR3 runs to 16 residues. Germline assignment: CDR1 MNHNS and CDR2 SASEGT. For the CDR3, the DNA is TGTGCCAGCAGGGAGGGACTAGCGGGAGGTCCCTACGAGCAGTACTTC. It codes for CASREGLAGGPYEQYF.

This clone is categorized as medium-sized. This chain uses TRBV2 with TRBJ2-1; no clear D. The CDR3 runs to 13 residues. CDR1 and CDR2 (germline): SNHLY, FYNNEI. V dropped 2 bases and J dropped 4 bases, with 6 bases sitting between them. CDR3 in amino acids: CASSERIYNEQFF. The CDR3 DNA is TGTGCCAGCAGTGAACGGATATACAATGAGCAGTTCTTC.

About this clone itself: One junction end disagrees with the germline gene, perhaps due to a read error. The chain recombines TRBV6-1 with TRBJ2-7; tentatively, D is TRBD2 (5 bases). Looked up from germline, CDR1 is MNHNS and CDR2 is SASEGT. The CDR3 consists of 18 residues. The CDR3 here is CASSEGLTGLANSYGQYF. DNA of the CDR3: TGTGCCAGCAGTGAAGGACTAACGGGTCTAGCTAACTCCTACGGGCAGTACTTC.

This clone was observed a few times. This sequence joins TRBV30 and TRBJ1-1, with TRBD1 identical over 7 bases. V shed 3 bases, J shed 4 bases, and the junction held 5 bases outside the gene matches. The CDR3 runs to 13 residues. Germline V gene lookup returns CDR1 GTSNPN and CDR2 SVGIG (reference sequence). The CDR3 DNA is TGTGCCTGGAGAAGACAGGGCCCCACTGAAGCTTTCTTT. It translates to CAWRRQGPTEAFF. Together with reference TRBV30 and TRBJ1-1, the CDR3 gives the full variable domain: SQTIHQWPATLVQPVGSPLSLECTVEGTSNPNLYWYRQAAGRGLQLLFYSVGIGQISSEVPQNLSASRPQDRQFILSSKKLLLSDSGFYLCAWRRQGPTEAFFGQGTRLTVV.

This clone was found a few times. The chain employs TRBV27 and TRBJ2-7, with D possibly matching TRBD1 (6 bases). The CDR3 consists of 14 residues. Germline V lookup: CDR1 MNHEY, CDR2 SMNVEV (reference sequence). The germline V and J ends were trimmed by 8 bases and 5 bases, with 19 bases remaining between them. The CDR3 protein is CASQISDRLHEQYF. The CDR3 DNA sequence: TGTGCCAGCCAAATCAGCGACAGGCTCCACGAGCAGTACTTC.

The chain combines TRBV27 with TRBJ2-5; a possible D gene is TRBD1 (5 bases). CDR1 MNHEY and CDR2 SMNVEV come from the germline V gene (reference sequence). V was trimmed by 4 bases and J by 5 bases, leaving 11 bases between them. CDR3 length equals 13 residues. This CDR3 is CASSSGSGETQYF. The CDR3 DNA reads as TGTGCCAGCAGTTCAGGGTCCGGGGAGACCCAGTACTTC.